This T cell receptor beta chain was identified during a study of blood T cell repertoires in COVID-19. Study at large: Collection of acute and convalescent COVID-19 samples took place in the United States, Italy and Spain. The cDNA or gDNA used as material had been derived from T cells, B-cell-depleted T cells, or PBMCs.

Germline assignment: CDR1 SGHVS and CDR2 FQNEAQ. V lost 1 base, J lost 5 bases, and 3 bases stayed unmatched. This CDR3 has 15 residues. As processed by the authors: Amplification from reference gene primers served as the basis for estimated nucleated cell counts. Repertoires were generated with immunoSEQ multiplex PCR, while TCRdb's copy carries only in-frame clones and drops some. V, J and clone size were drawn from that table, and D and trimming were deduced from the DNA. The sample has over 200,000 clones, around 89% seen once. V is TRBV7-8 and J is TRBJ1-1, with 11 bases matching TRBD1. This receptor was identified in a woman in her forties who had recovered from COVID-19. The sample consisted of peripheral blood. In DNA, the CDR3 is TGTGCCAGCAGCTTAGGGGGACAGGGGGGTACTGAAGCTTTCTTT. This codes for CASSLGGQGGTEAFF.